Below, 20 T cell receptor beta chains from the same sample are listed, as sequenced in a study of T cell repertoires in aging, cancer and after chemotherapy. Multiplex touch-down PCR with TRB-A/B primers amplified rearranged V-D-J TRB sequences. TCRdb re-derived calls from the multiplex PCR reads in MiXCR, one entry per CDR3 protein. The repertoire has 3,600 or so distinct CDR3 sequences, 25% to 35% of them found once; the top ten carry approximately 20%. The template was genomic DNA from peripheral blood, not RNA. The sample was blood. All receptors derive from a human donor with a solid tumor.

CDR3 sequence: CASSYSTQPQHF. The CDR3 coding sequence is TGTGCCAGCAGTTACTCCACCCAGCCCCAGCATTTT. This chain links TRBV6-1 with TRBJ1-5; D is uncertain. With 5 bases removed from V and 7 bases from J, the gap between germline ends came to 9 bases. Germline V gene sequence: CDR1 MNHNS, CDR2 SASEGT. CDR3 length equals 12 residues.

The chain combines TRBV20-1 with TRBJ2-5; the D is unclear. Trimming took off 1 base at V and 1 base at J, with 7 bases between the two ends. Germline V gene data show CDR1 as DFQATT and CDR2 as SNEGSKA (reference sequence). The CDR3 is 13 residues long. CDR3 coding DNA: TGCAGTGCTAGAGTGTCAGGCCAAGAGACCCAGTACTTC. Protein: CSARVSGQETQYF.

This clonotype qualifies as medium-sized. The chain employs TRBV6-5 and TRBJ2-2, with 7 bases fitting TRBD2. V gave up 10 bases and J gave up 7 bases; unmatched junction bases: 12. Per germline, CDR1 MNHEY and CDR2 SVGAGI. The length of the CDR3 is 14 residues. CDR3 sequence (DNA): TGTGCCACCGTCCTAAGGGAGGGACGCGGGGAGCTGTTTTTT. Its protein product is CATVLREGRGELFF.

The CDR3 loop reads CASRPIDRGFVEQYF. As DNA, the CDR3 is TGTGCCAGCAGACCGATCGACAGGGGGTTTGTCGAGCAGTACTTC. This rearrangement joins TRBV6-2 or TRBV6-3 to TRBJ2-7; TRBD1 aligns across 9 bases. The V segment lost 6 bases and the J segment 6 bases; nucleotides outside the gene matches: 12. Germline CDR1 is MNHEY and CDR2 is SVGEGT. The CDR3 length is 15 residues.

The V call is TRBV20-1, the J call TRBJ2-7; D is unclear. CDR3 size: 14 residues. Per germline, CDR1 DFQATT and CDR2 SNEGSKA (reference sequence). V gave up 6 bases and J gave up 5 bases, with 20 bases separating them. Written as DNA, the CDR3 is TGCAGTGCCCAGCCCGTCGTCGCGGCCCACGAGCAGTACTTC. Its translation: CSAQPVVAAHEQYF.

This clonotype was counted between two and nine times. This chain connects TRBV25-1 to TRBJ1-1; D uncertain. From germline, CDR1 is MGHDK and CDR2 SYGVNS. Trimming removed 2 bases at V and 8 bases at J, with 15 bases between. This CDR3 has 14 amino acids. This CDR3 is CASSEQAARGEAFF. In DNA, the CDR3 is TGTGCCAGCAGTGAACAGGCAGCAAGAGGGGAAGCTTTCTTT.

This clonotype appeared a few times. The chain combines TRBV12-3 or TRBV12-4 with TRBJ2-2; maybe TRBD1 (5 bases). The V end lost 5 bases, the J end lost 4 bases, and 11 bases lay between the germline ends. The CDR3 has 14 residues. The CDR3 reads CASSPRQSTGELFF. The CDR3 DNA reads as TGTGCCAGCAGTCCGCGACAGTCCACCGGGGAGCTGTTTTTT.

The CDR3 nucleotides read TGTGCCAGTAGACGGGCTAGCACAGATACGCAGTATTTT. This sequence encodes CASRRASTDTQYF. The V gene is TRBV19, the J gene TRBJ2-3; D is uncertain. Trimming pared 6 bases from V and 0 bases from J, leaving 7 bases between. The CDR3 is 13 residues long. Germline CDR1 is LNHDA and CDR2 is SQIVND (reference sequence).

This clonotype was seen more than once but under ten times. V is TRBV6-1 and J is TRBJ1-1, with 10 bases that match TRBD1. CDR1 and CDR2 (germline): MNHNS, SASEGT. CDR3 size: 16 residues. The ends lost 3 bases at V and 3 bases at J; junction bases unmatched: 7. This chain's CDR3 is CASSDRDRGWYTEAFF. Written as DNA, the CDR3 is TGTGCCAGCAGTGACCGGGACAGGGGTTGGTACACTGAAGCTTTCTTT.

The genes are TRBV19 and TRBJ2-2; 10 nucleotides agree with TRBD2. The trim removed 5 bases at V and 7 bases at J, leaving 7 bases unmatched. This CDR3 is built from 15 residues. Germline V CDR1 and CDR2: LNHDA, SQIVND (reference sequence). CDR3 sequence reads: CASSARTSGGGELFF. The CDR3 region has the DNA TGTGCCAGTAGTGCCCGGACTAGCGGAGGCGGGGAGCTGTTTTTT.

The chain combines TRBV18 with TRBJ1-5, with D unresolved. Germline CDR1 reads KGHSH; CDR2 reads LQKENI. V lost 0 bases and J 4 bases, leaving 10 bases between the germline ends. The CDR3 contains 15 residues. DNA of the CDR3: TGTGCCAGCTCACCACCTGGCAGTGGAAATCAGCCCCAGCATTTT. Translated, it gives CASSPPGSGNQPQHF.

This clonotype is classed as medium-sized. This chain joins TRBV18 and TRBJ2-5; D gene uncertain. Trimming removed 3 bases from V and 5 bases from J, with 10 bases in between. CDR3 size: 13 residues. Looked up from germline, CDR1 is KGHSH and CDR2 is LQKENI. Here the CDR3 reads CASSPLSDETQYF. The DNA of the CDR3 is TGTGCCAGCTCACCTCTGAGCGATGAGACCCAGTACTTC.

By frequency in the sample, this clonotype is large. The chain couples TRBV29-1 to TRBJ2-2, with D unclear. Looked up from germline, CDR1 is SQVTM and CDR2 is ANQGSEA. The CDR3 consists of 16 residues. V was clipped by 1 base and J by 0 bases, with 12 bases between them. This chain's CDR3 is CSVEGRGNSNTGELFF. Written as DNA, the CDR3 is TGCAGCGTTGAAGGTCGAGGCAACTCGAACACCGGGGAGCTGTTTTTT.

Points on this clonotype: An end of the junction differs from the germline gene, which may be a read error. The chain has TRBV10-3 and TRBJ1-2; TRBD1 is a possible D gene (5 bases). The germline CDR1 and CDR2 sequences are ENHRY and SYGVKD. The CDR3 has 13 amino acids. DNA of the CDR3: TGTGCCATCAGCCTTGACAGCAACTATGGCTTCACCTTC. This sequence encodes CAISLDSNYGFTF.

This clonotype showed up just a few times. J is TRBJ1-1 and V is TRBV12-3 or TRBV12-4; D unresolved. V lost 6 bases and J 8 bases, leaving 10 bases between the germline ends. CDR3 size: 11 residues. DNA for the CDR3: TGTGCCAGCAGGATCAATGGAGAAGCTTTCTTT. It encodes CASRINGEAFF.

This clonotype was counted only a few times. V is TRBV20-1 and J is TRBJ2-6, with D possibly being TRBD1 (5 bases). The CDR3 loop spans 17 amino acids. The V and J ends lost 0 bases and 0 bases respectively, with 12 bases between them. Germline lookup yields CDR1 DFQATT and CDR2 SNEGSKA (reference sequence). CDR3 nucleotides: TGCAGTGCTAGAGATACCCACAGGTACTCTGGGGCCAACGTCCTGACTTTC. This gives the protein CSARDTHRYSGANVLTF.

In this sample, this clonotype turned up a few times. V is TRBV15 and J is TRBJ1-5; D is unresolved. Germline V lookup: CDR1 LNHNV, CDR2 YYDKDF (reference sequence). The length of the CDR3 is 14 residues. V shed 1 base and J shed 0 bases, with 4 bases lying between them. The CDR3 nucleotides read TGTGCCACCAGCAGAGCAGATAGCAATCAGCCCCAGCATTTT. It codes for CATSRADSNQPQHF.

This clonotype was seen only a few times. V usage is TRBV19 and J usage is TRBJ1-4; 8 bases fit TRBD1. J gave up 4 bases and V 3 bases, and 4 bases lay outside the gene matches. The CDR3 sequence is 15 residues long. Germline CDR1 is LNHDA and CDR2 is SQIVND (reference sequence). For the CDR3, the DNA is TGTGCCAGTAGTATTGGGACAGGAATTAATGAAAAACTGTTTTTT. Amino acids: CASSIGTGINEKLFF.

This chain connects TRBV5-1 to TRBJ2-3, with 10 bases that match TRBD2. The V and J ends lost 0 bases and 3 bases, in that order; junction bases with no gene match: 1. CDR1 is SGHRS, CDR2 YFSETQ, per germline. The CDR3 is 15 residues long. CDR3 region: CASSLVAGGTDTQYF. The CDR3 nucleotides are TGCGCCAGCAGCTTGGTAGCGGGAGGAACAGATACGCAGTATTTT.

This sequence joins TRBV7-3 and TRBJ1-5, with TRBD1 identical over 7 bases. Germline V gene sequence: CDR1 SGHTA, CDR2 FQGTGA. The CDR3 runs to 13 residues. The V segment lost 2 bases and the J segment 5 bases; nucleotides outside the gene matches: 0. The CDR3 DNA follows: TGTGCCAGCAGCTTAGACAGGGATCAGCCCCAGCATTTT. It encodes CASSLDRDQPQHF.